Here is one T cell receptor (beta chain) with its context. The participants were between 18 and 89 years old and came from roughly 24 US areas. Donors were grouped by their self-reported clinical history. Cohort 3 recovered donors had two negative PCRs, clearance, or symptom resolution. The CDR3 loop spans 11 amino acids. Per germline, CDR1 DFQATT and CDR2 SNEGSKA (reference sequence). The germline V and J ends were trimmed by 3 bases and 10 bases, with 12 bases remaining between them. This sample was taken from a study of blood T cell repertoires in COVID-19. Whole-study context: From the United States, Italy and Spain came samples of acute and convalescent COVID-19.

Sequencing was performed with immunoSEQ multiplex PCR; in TCRdb, only in-frame clones are kept and a portion is missing. The profile shows about 300,000 clones, nearly 90% of them singletons. The sample was PBMCs or T cells enriched from blood (not recorded which). The sequence was obtained from a woman between 25 and 40 years old who had recovered from COVID-19. The chain couples TRBV20-1 to TRBJ1-1; a possible D gene is TRBD1 (5 bases). This chain's CDR3 is CSARAGEGAFF. For the CDR3, the DNA is TGCAGTGCTAGGGCGGGGGAAGGAGCTTTCTTT.